Listed below are T cell receptor beta chains from one sample, sequenced in a study of CD8+CD57+ T cells in acquired aplastic anemia. One entry per CDR3 protein results from TCRdb running MiXCR on the reads. The sample records approximately 98,000 distinct CDR3 sequences, around half being singletons. Material: sorted CD4+, CD8+, or CD8+CD57+ T cells (not recorded which) from PBMCs. Receptors were obtained from a human donor in good health, serving as a control. CDR3s include the opening cysteine and the closing phenylalanine or tryptophan. The order of the fields is clone size, V gene, J gene, D gene, CDR3 protein, CDR3 DNA. A D gene is named only where the DNA matches it firmly. The listing skips clone size in some rows; elsewhere it reads once, few, many or a size class.

size: many
V: TRBV4-1
J: TRBJ2-3
D: TRBD1
CDR3: CASSQDQQGADTQYF
DNA: TGCGCCAGCAGCCAAGATCAGCAGGGGGCAGATACGCAGTATTTT

size: -
V: TRBV24-1
J: TRBJ1-2
D: -
CDR3: CATSDPPGDGYTF
DNA: TGTGCCACCAGTGATCCTCCAGGGGATGGCTACACCTTC

size: -
V: TRBV7-6
J: TRBJ2-1
D: -
CDR3: CASSETTYNEQFF
DNA: TGTGCCAGCAGTGAAACCACCTACAATGAGCAGTTCTTC

size: many
V: TRBV7-2
J: TRBJ2-3
D: TRBD1
CDR3: CASSLGQGTGVGNTQYF
DNA: TGTGCCAGCAGCTTAGGGCAGGGGACAGGGGTGGGCAATACGCAGTATTTT

size: -
V: TRBV11-3
J: TRBJ2-2
D: TRBD1
CDR3: CASTQGATGELFF
DNA: TGTGCCAGCACCCAGGGGGCGACCGGGGAGCTGTTTTTT

size: -
V: TRBV6-5
J: TRBJ1-2
D: -
CDR3: CASSYPGTDYGYTF
DNA: TGTGCCAGCAGTTACCCCGGGACGGATTATGGCTACACCTTC

size: many
V: TRBV7-6
J: TRBJ2-7
D: TRBD1
CDR3: CASSFDRDYEQYF
DNA: TGTGCCAGCAGCTTTGACAGGGACTACGAGCAGTACTTC

size: -
V: TRBV6-1
J: TRBJ2-1
D: TRBD1
CDR3: CASSRDRSLNEQFF
DNA: TGTGCCAGCAGCCGGGACAGGTCCCTCAATGAGCAGTTCTTC

size: -
V: TRBV10-3
J: TRBJ2-7
D: -
CDR3: CAISVQGGYEQYF
DNA: TGTGCCATCAGTGTTCAGGGGGGATACGAGCAGTACTTC

size: -
V: TRBV16
J: TRBJ1-2
D: -
CDR3: CASRRNFYWRGYTF
DNA: TGTGCCAGCAGACGAAATTTCTATTGGCGTGGCTACACCTTC

size: -
V: TRBV10-3
J: TRBJ2-7
D: -
CDR3: CAISETRQAAPYEQYF
DNA: TGTGCCATCAGTGAGACTAGACAGGCGGCGCCCTACGAGCAGTACTTC

size: few
V: TRBV24-1
J: TRBJ2-3
D: -
CDR3: CATSDLGTDTQYF
DNA: TGTGCCACCAGTGATTTGGGCACAGATACGCAGTATTTT

size: -
V: TRBV15
J: TRBJ1-1
D: TRBD1
CDR3: CATSRDRGTEAFF
DNA: TGTGCCACCAGCAGGGACAGGGGAACTGAAGCTTTCTTT

size: -
V: TRBV25-1
J: TRBJ2-7
D: TRBD2
CDR3: CASGGGGLYEQYF
DNA: TGTGCCAGCGGTGGGGGGGGTCTGTACGAGCAGTACTTC

size: many
V: TRBV11-2
J: TRBJ2-7
D: -
CDR3: CASSSIGAAYEQYF
DNA: TGTGCCAGCAGCTCAATTGGGGCTGCCTACGAGCAGTACTTC

size: -
V: TRBV24-1
J: TRBJ2-5
D: -
CDR3: CATSDPGPGQETQYF
DNA: TGTGCCACCAGTGATCCGGGACCTGGACAAGAGACCCAGTACTTC

size: many
V: TRBV12-3/TRBV12-4
J: TRBJ1-3
D: -
CDR3: CASSPRTANSGNTIYF
DNA: TGTGCCAGCAGTCCCCGGACAGCAAACTCTGGAAACACCATATATTTT

size: -
V: TRBV2
J: TRBJ2-5
D: TRBD2
CDR3: CASTGLAGAGETQYF
DNA: TGTGCCAGCACCGGACTAGCGGGAGCTGGAGAGACCCAGTACTTC

size: -
V: TRBV2
J: TRBJ2-7
D: TRBD2
CDR3: CASRLAGSGEQYF
DNA: TGTGCCAGCAGGCTAGCGGGATCAGGGGAGCAGTACTTC

size: once
V: TRBV29-1
J: TRBJ2-7
D: -
CDR3: CSVEVFGMSYEQYF
DNA: TGCAGCGTTGAAGTCTTCGGCATGTCCTACGAGCAGTACTTC

size: many
V: TRBV9
J: TRBJ2-1
D: TRBD1
CDR3: CASSEKGPGTGLSYNEQFF
DNA: TGTGCCAGCAGCGAAAAGGGCCCCGGGACAGGGTTGTCCTACAATGAGCAGTTCTTC

size: -
V: TRBV7-2
J: TRBJ2-3
D: -
CDR3: CASSLGPADTQYF
DNA: TGTGCCAGCAGCTTAGGTCCCGCAGATACGCAGTATTTT

size: many
V: TRBV11-1
J: TRBJ2-7
D: -
CDR3: CASSLGAVGSSYEQYF
DNA: TGTGCCAGCAGCTTAGGCGCAGTCGGCAGCTCCTACGAGCAGTACTTC

size: many
V: TRBV4-3
J: TRBJ2-1
D: -
CDR3: CASSQDRVYNEQFF
DNA: TGCGCCAGCAGCCAGGACCGTGTCTACAATGAGCAGTTCTTC

size: few
V: TRBV4-3
J: TRBJ2-5
D: TRBD2
CDR3: CASSQDSQVAGLQETQYF
DNA: TGCGCCAGCAGCCAAGATTCCCAGGTAGCGGGGCTCCAAGAGACCCAGTACTTC

size: -
V: TRBV10-3
J: TRBJ2-1
D: -
CDR3: CAISEITGRNEQFF
DNA: TGTGCCATCAGTGAGATTACAGGGCGCAATGAGCAGTTCTTC

size: -
V: TRBV20-1
J: TRBJ1-2
D: -
CDR3: CSARDGGVYGYTF
DNA: TGCAGTGCTAGAGACGGGGGGGTCTATGGCTACACCTTC

size: few
V: TRBV10-3
J: TRBJ1-1
D: -
CDR3: CAISEGGGTRNTEAFF
DNA: TGTGCCATCAGTGAGGGGGGAGGGACCAGGAACACTGAAGCTTTCTTT

size: many
V: TRBV5-1
J: TRBJ1-6
D: -
CDR3: CASRTQASDNSPLHF
DNA: TGCGCCAGCCGAACACAGGCGTCGGATAATTCACCCCTCCACTTT

size: -
V: TRBV25-1
J: TRBJ1-2
D: TRBD1
CDR3: CASSYTGTGVNGYTF
DNA: TGTGCCAGCAGTTACACCGGGACAGGGGTGAATGGCTACACCTTC

size: once
V: TRBV2
J: TRBJ1-2
D: -
CDR3: CASSLRPGVDYGYTF
DNA: TGTGCCAGCAGCTTACGGCCGGGGGTCGACTATGGCTACACCTTC

size: many
V: TRBV10-3
J: TRBJ2-5
D: -
CDR3: CAIFSGFEETQYF
DNA: TGTGCCATCTTCTCGGGATTCGAGGAGACCCAGTACTTC

size: -
V: TRBV13
J: TRBJ1-1
D: -
CDR3: CASSGGPGGTFF
DNA: TGTGCCAGCAGCGGGGGTCCGGGCGGGACTTTCTTT

size: -
V: TRBV2
J: TRBJ1-4
D: -
CDR3: CASSSPGGEKLFF
DNA: TGTGCCAGCAGCAGCCCTGGAGGTGAAAAACTGTTTTTT

size: many
V: TRBV20-1
J: TRBJ1-2
D: TRBD1
CDR3: CSARDTGQGIDGYTF
DNA: TGCAGTGCTAGAGATACGGGACAGGGGATCGATGGCTACACCTTC

size: -
V: TRBV19
J: TRBJ2-5
D: TRBD1
CDR3: CASSRGQGEETQYF
DNA: TGTGCCAGCAGCCGAGGACAGGGAGAAGAGACCCAGTACTTC

size: -
V: TRBV11-1
J: TRBJ2-3
D: TRBD1
CDR3: CASSYPGQGAADTQYF
DNA: TGTGCCAGCAGCTACCCGGGACAGGGGGCGGCAGATACGCAGTATTTT

size: -
V: TRBV2
J: TRBJ2-3
D: -
CDR3: CASRDSGTDTQYF
DNA: TGTGCCAGCAGGGATAGCGGCACAGATACGCAGTATTTT

size: many
V: TRBV12-3/TRBV12-4
J: TRBJ2-1
D: TRBD1
CDR3: CASSFRDRDDNEQFF
DNA: TGTGCCAGCAGTTTCCGGGACAGGGACGACAATGAGCAGTTCTTC

size: -
V: TRBV9
J: TRBJ2-5
D: TRBD2
CDR3: CASSAWTSGAETQYF
DNA: TGTGCCAGCAGCGCTTGGACTAGCGGGGCCGAGACCCAGTACTTC

size: few
V: TRBV6-2/TRBV6-3
J: TRBJ2-6
D: -
CDR3: CASGRSQGLLANVLTF
DNA: TGTGCCAGCGGGAGGTCTCAGGGTTTGTTGGCCAACGTCCTGACTTTC

size: many
V: TRBV30
J: TRBJ1-4
D: TRBD1
CDR3: CAWSSVGQGDEKLFF
DNA: TGTGCCTGGAGTTCGGTTGGACAGGGAGATGAAAAACTGTTTTTT

size: many
V: TRBV29-1
J: TRBJ1-2
D: -
CDR3: CSVGPDGNYGYTF
DNA: TGCAGCGTTGGTCCCGACGGAAACTATGGCTACACCTTC

size: -
V: TRBV7-2
J: TRBJ2-7
D: -
CDR3: CASSLGDRGYEQYF
DNA: TGTGCCAGCAGCTTGGGCGATAGGGGCTACGAGCAGTACTTC

size: -
V: TRBV10-3
J: TRBJ2-5
D: TRBD1
CDR3: CAIRGQGEGAYQETQYF
DNA: TGTGCCATCAGGGGGCAGGGGGAAGGAGCTTACCAAGAGACCCAGTACTTC

size: -
V: TRBV11-2
J: TRBJ2-1
D: -
CDR3: CASSRLEQGLNYNEQFF
DNA: TGTGCCAGCAGCAGACTAGAACAGGGGTTAAATTACAATGAGCAGTTCTTC

size: many
V: TRBV19
J: TRBJ2-7
D: TRBD2
CDR3: CASSMGGDEQYF
DNA: TGTGCCAGTAGTATGGGAGGGGACGAGCAGTACTTC

size: -
V: TRBV10-3
J: TRBJ2-7
D: TRBD1
CDR3: CASRSPGQGSYEQYF
DNA: TGTGCCAGCAGATCACCGGGACAGGGGAGCTACGAGCAGTACTTC

size: once
V: TRBV10-3
J: TRBJ1-2
D: -
CDR3: CAISSGQRLGDYGYTF
DNA: TGTGCCATCAGTTCAGGACAGAGACTGGGTGACTATGGCTACACCTTC

size: -
V: TRBV24-1
J: TRBJ1-1
D: -
CDR3: CATSEGTRNTEAFF
DNA: TGTGCCACCAGTGAAGGGACGAGGAACACTGAAGCTTTCTTT

size: many
V: TRBV11-2
J: TRBJ2-7
D: -
CDR3: CASSSYQGDYEQYF
DNA: TGTGCCAGCAGCTCATACCAGGGTGACTACGAGCAGTACTTC

size: -
V: TRBV15
J: TRBJ1-6
D: -
CDR3: CATSRDRATGYNSPLHF
DNA: TGTGCCACCAGCAGAGATAGGGCGACGGGCTATAATTCACCCCTCCACTTT